This T cell receptor (beta chain) was captured in a study of post-analysis software for immune sequencing data (dated by TCRdb to about 2015). Concerning the study at large: Disease courses on record covered relapsing-remitting, secondary progressive and progressive-relapsing multiple sclerosis, though some patients had no subtype annotation. The patient repertoires were compared against 11 previously published healthy control repertoires obtained from donors aged roughly 6 to 28 years. A subset of samples was prepared in parallel using single-end sample barcoding, then pooled and co-amplified after Illumina adapter ligation. Here is what the overall study found, with its caveats: Multiple sclerosis patients had significantly lower normalized Chao1 diversity than controls, a result that suggests substantial peripheral T-cell clonal expansion. The control group was slightly older than the multiple sclerosis patient group. Significantly higher frequencies in patients than in controls were found for roughly 5 TRBV segments, including TRBV5-6, TRBV5-1 and TRBV20-1. Direct clustering with F measure revealed strong co-clustering of samples prepared in the same batch, which led to a batch-effect correction.

Library prep was done by PCR. Sequencing took place on an Illumina HiSeq 2500. To reduce PCR and sequencing biases, unique molecular identifiers were incorporated into the TCR beta cDNA libraries. About 500,000 cDNA molecules were obtained for every 1 to 10 million input T cells, so each molecule roughly corresponded to one T cell. Patient libraries were prepared and sequenced with the same protocol used for the earlier healthy control dataset. Within a given batch, samples were prepared together, multiplexed and sequenced on the same HiSeq lane. As for the original processing: Raw barcoded reads were processed with MIGEC, and single-read molecular identifier groups were discarded before consensus assembly and CDR3 extraction. VDJtools was used for post-analysis of the clonotype tables, and diversity was normalized by down-sampling every dataset to the size of the smallest sample. Repertoire overlap clustering matched CDR3 amino acid but not nucleotide sequences to correct batch-related cross-sample contamination. TCRdb cleaned the public reads at Q25 with fastp, built clones with MiXCR and kept in-frame beta chains. All rows with the same CDR3 protein become a single entry with the most common DNA and genes. These V and J calls derive from TCRdb rather than the authors' analysis. The sample yields roughly 800,000 distinct CDR3 sequences; around 45% were counted once. Roughly 4.4% of the sample is held by the ten biggest clonotypes.

The CDR3, cysteine through phenylalanine, is 15 amino acids long. Only the CDR3 region is kept as DNA, spanning 45 bases read in frame from base 1. V drops 0 bases and J drops 1 base, leaving 12 bases in between. The germline V gene gives CDR1 as SQVTM and CDR2 as ANQGSEA. To demonstrate the VDJtools post-analysis software, the study profiled TCR beta repertoires from the peripheral blood of about 13 young patients with multiple sclerosis. Multiple sclerosis patients were children and adolescents aged about 6 to 16 years. This clonotype was observed a few times. The antigen it binds to is not known. Base qualities are not provided; no much larger clone lies one nucleotide away.

The sequenced sample was blood. The origin of this receptor is a girl aged 5 to 17 with multiple sclerosis. The chain uses TRBV29-1 and TRBJ2-5; 6 matching bases give a weak D call of TRBD2. The nucleotide sequence reads TGCAGCGTTGAAGATGGAGGGCGGGCCCAAGAGACCCAGTACTTC. This translates into CSVEDGGRAQETQYF.